The 17 T cell receptor beta chains below all came from one sample that was sequenced in a study of T cell repertoires in cytomegalovirus infection. One entry per CDR3 protein results from TCRdb running MiXCR on the reads. The sample holds 200,000 or so distinct CDR3 sequences, roughly 20% seen once. Input material: PBMCs. Receptors were obtained from a human donor in good health (CMV status not recorded). Some clones in this sample may be carry-over from other donors' samples.

The chain recombines TRBV6-2 or TRBV6-3 with TRBJ2-1; tentatively, D is TRBD2 (5 bases). The ends were cut back, 0 bases at V and 6 bases at J, with 15 bases in the middle. The CDR3 is 16 residues long. Germline assignment: CDR1 MNHEY and CDR2 SVGEGT. CDR3 loop: CASSYSRPGRGNEQFF. The DNA for the CDR3 is TGTGCCAGCAGTTACTCGAGGCCGGGAAGAGGCAATGAGCAGTTCTTC.

This sequence joins TRBV5-6 and TRBJ1-2; 12 nucleotides align to TRBD1. Unmatched junction bases numbered 9, after V lost 1 base and J lost 8 bases. CDR1 and CDR2 from the germline V gene are SGHDT and YYEEEE. The CDR3 is made up of 16 amino acids. This CDR3 is CASSLSGTGGREGYTF. The CDR3 nucleotides are TGTGCCAGCAGCTTGTCTGGGACAGGGGGCCGTGAGGGCTACACCTTC.

The chain uses TRBV11-2 and TRBJ2-3, with 8 bases matching TRBD1. CDR3 size: 15 residues. Germline lookup yields CDR1 SGHAT and CDR2 FQNNGV. V gave up 3 bases and J gave up 4 bases; unmatched junction bases: 6. The CDR3 region has the DNA TGTGCCAGCAGCTTGTCAGGGGGCAGCCCAGATACGCAGTATTTT. Translated: CASSLSGGSPDTQYF.

The sample holds many counts of this clonotype. J is TRBJ1-6 and V is TRBV7-8, with 8 bases that match TRBD1. CDR3 size: 16 residues. Germline V CDR1 and CDR2: SGHVS, FQNEAQ. J lost 10 bases, V lost 10 bases, and 18 bases had no gene match. The CDR3 loop is CATIARGNRGGSPLHF. CDR3 coding DNA: TGTGCCACCATAGCTCGGGGAAACAGGGGGGGCTCACCCCTCCACTTT.

This clonotype was counted many times. The chain is built from TRBV7-8 and TRBJ1-1; tentatively, D is TRBD1 (5 bases). Germline CDR1 and CDR2: SGHVS and FQNEAQ. This CDR3 has 16 amino acids. V was trimmed by 4 bases and J by 6 bases, leaving 21 bases between them. The DNA of the CDR3 is TGTGCCAGCAGCTCCGGTGGACACTACCTCGTCGCTGAAGCTTTCTTT. Translated: CASSSGGHYLVAEAFF.

V is TRBV6-4 and J is TRBJ2-1; 11 bases align to TRBD2. Germline-derived CDR1 and CDR2 are MRHNA and SNTAGT. V was pared by 0 bases and J by 6 bases, with 1 base of the junction left unmatched. The CDR3 spans 15 residues. CDR3 sequence reads: CASSDSSGGANEQFF. CDR3 DNA: TGTGCCAGCAGTGACTCTAGCGGGGGGGCCAATGAGCAGTTCTTC.

This rearrangement joins TRBV27 to TRBJ1-1, with D tentatively TRBD1 (5 bases). The germline V gene encodes CDR1 MNHEY and CDR2 SMNVEV (reference sequence). V shed 7 bases and J shed 2 bases, with 20 bases lying between them. The CDR3 runs to 16 residues. The CDR3 DNA is TGTGCCAGCAAACCGATCCCAGGGAGGCCCAACACTGAAGCTTTCTTT. Translation: CASKPIPGRPNTEAFF.

The chain is built from TRBV2 and TRBJ1-6; D ambiguous. This CDR3 is 14 amino acids long. V dropped 3 bases and J dropped 14 bases, with 17 bases sitting between them. Germline CDR1 and CDR2: SNHLY and FYNNEI. CDR3 DNA: TGTGCCAGCAGTGAGAATCGACCCGATTCTGCCCTCCACTTT. This gives the protein CASSENRPDSALHF.

This clonotype has a count of ten or more. CDR3 region: CASSLKAGHSYEQYF. The CDR3 region has the DNA TGTGCCAGCAGCTTAAAGGCAGGACACTCCTACGAGCAGTACTTC. The chain is built from TRBV7-3 and TRBJ2-7, with D perhaps matching TRBD1 (5 bases). The CDR3 extends over 15 amino acids. Germline V gives CDR1 SGHTA, CDR2 FQGTGA. The V gene lost 1 base and the J gene lost 0 bases, with 10 bases spanning the gap.

The chain is built from TRBV27 and TRBJ2-3, with a tentative D call TRBD2 (6 bases). Trimming cost V 8 bases and J 5 bases, with 14 bases left between them. The CDR3 spans 13 residues. Germline V gene data show CDR1 as MNHEY and CDR2 as SMNVEV (reference sequence). CDR3 sequence (DNA): TGTGCCAGCCGGAACGCGGGATTAGATACGCAGTATTTT. Protein: CASRNAGLDTQYF.

In regard to this clonotype: This may arise from a read error, as a much more abundant clone is one base away. The V and J genes are TRBV7-8 and TRBJ1-4; 7 nucleotides match TRBD1. The trim removed 1 base at V and 7 bases at J, leaving 3 bases unmatched. Germline CDR1 is SGHVS and CDR2 is FQNEAQ. This CDR3 region has 14 residues. The DNA of the CDR3 is TGTGCCAGCAGCTTAGGGAACAGGGGTGAAAAACTGTTTTTT. Translation: CASSLGNRGEKLFF.

This clonotype was found many times. This sequence joins TRBV5-1 and TRBJ2-2; D is undetermined. This CDR3 has 14 residues. The ends were cut back, 4 bases at V and 6 bases at J, with 13 bases in the middle. CDR1 SGHRS and CDR2 YFSETQ come from the germline V gene. The CDR3 loop reads CASSHGLDAGELFF. The CDR3 DNA reads as TGCGCCAGCAGCCACGGGCTCGACGCCGGGGAGCTGTTTTTT.

The rearrangement uses TRBV5-1 and TRBJ2-5; either TRBD1 or TRBD2 may supply D (5 bases each). CDR3 length: 17 amino acids. Germline-derived CDR1 and CDR2 are SGHRS and YFSETQ. The germline V and J ends were trimmed by 2 bases and 5 bases, with 22 bases remaining between them. CDR3 sequence: CASSFGMVGGSWETQYF. For the CDR3, the DNA is TGCGCCAGCAGCTTCGGTATGGTTGGGGGAAGTTGGGAGACCCAGTACTTC.

This clonotype occurred a few times. The chain combines TRBV10-3 with TRBJ2-5; perhaps TRBD2 as D (7 bases). This CDR3 has 15 amino acids. Germline V gene lookup returns CDR1 ENHRY and CDR2 SYGVKD. The V end was cut by 4 bases, the J end by 4 bases, with 16 bases between. CDR3 in amino acids: CAISAWGGGPETQYF. The CDR3 DNA follows: TGTGCCATCAGTGCGTGGGGAGGGGGACCAGAGACCCAGTACTTC.

J is TRBJ2-7 and V is TRBV2; D unresolved. The CDR3 spans 12 residues. The ends were cut back, 2 bases at V and 1 base at J, with 3 bases in the middle. Germline V lookup: CDR1 SNHLY, CDR2 FYNNEI. The CDR3 loop is CASSERSYEQYF. CDR3 in DNA: TGTGCCAGCAGTGAAAGGTCCTACGAGCAGTACTTC.

This clonotype was counted many times. The chain employs TRBV12-3 or TRBV12-4 and TRBJ1-5, with D unclear. The V and J ends lost 6 bases and 7 bases respectively, with 16 bases between them. The CDR3 is 14 residues long. This chain's CDR3 is CASSRTSPGQPQHF. DNA for the CDR3: TGTGCCAGCAGCCGGACCTCCCCGGGCCAGCCCCAGCATTTT.

A few counts support this clonotype. The chain uses TRBV7-9 and TRBJ2-7; 9 bases are a match to TRBD1. After removal of 5 bases from V and 3 bases from J, the junction contained 11 bases not matched to a gene. CDR3 length: 16 residues. In germline, CDR1 is SEHNR, CDR2 FQNEAQ (reference sequence). CDR3 coding DNA: TGTGCCAGCAGCCTCACTCTGGGGACAGGGTACTACGAGCAGTACTTC. This encodes CASSLTLGTGYYEQYF. The full variable domain, its missing parts supplied by reference TRBV7-9 and TRBJ2-7, is DTGVSQNPRHKITKRGQNVTFRCDPISEHNRLYWYRQTLGQGPEFLTYFQNEAQLEKSRLLSDRFSAERPKGSFSTLEIQRTEQGDSAMYLCASSLTLGTGYYEQYFGPGTRLTVT.